These 9 T cell receptor beta chains were sequenced from one sample in a study of T cell responses to AZD1222 COVID-19 vaccine. Profiling relied on immunoSEQ multiplex PCR, and the TCRdb table lists in-frame clones only, not all of them. The sample lists 150,000 to 200,000 clones, 85% to 95% seen once, with 0.7% to 0.9% in the top ten. This material consisted of peripheral blood, taken on day 0 of AZD1222 vaccination. The receptors were gathered from an adult in good health.

This chain links TRBV30 with TRBJ1-1, with D unclear. CDR1 and CDR2 from the germline V gene are GTSNPN and SVGIG (reference sequence). The CDR3 covers 11 residues. The V gene lost 5 bases and the J gene lost 3 bases, with 7 bases spanning the gap. This CDR3 is CAWGPYTEAFF. The DNA of the CDR3 is TGTGCCTGGGGGCCCTACACTGAAGCTTTCTTT.

The gene calls are TRBV11-2 and TRBJ2-1; D is possibly TRBD1 (7 bases). Germline loops: CDR1 SGHAT, CDR2 FQNNGV. The CDR3 is made up of 15 amino acids. V lost 5 bases, J lost 5 bases, and 16 bases lay in between. The chain's CDR3 is CASSPHPRGDNEQFF. The CDR3 DNA follows: TGTGCCAGCAGCCCACACCCCAGGGGGGACAATGAGCAGTTCTTC.

The V gene is TRBV28, the J gene TRBJ2-7; D may correspond to TRBD1 or TRBD2 (6 bases each). The germline gives CDR1 MDHEN, CDR2 SYDVKM. V dropped 6 bases and J dropped 0 bases, with 18 bases sitting between them. This CDR3 region has 16 residues. CDR3 in amino acids: CASSEGGKLASYEQYF. CDR3 nucleotides: TGTGCCAGCAGCGAGGGGGGTAAATTGGCCTCCTACGAGCAGTACTTC.

The chain is built from TRBV11-3 and TRBJ1-2; 8 nucleotides match TRBD1. The length of the CDR3 is 16 residues. In germline, CDR1 is SGHNT, CDR2 YENEEA. V lost 5 bases, J lost 1 base, and 9 bases stayed unmatched. The CDR3 DNA follows: TGTGCCAGCAGCCCCAAGACAGGGGTTGATAACTATGGCTACACCTTC. Its translation: CASSPKTGVDNYGYTF.

This chain connects TRBV24-1 to TRBJ2-3; D might be TRBD1 or TRBD2, each matching 7 bases. Between the trimmed V and J ends, which lost 5 bases and 9 bases, there was a span of 20 bases. This CDR3 is 15 amino acids long. Per the germline V gene, CDR1 is KGHDR and CDR2 is SFDVKD. The CDR3 spells CATSAPSRGRGTQYF. The CDR3 DNA is TGTGCCACCAGTGCCCCCTCAAGGGGGCGGGGGACGCAGTATTTT.

This chain uses TRBV30 with TRBJ1-1, with D unresolved. Germline-derived CDR1 and CDR2 are GTSNPN and SVGIG (reference sequence). The ends were cut back, 4 bases at V and 1 base at J, with 10 bases in the middle. This CDR3 is built from 13 residues. The CDR3 bases are TGTGCCTGGAAGTGGGAACCGAACACTGAAGCTTTCTTT. It specifies CAWKWEPNTEAFF.

The chain carries TRBV19 and TRBJ2-7; 10 bases match TRBD1. Germline trimming cut 4 bases from V and 3 bases from J; bases unmatched to any gene: 0. The CDR3 spans 13 residues. The germline gives CDR1 LNHDA, CDR2 SQIVND (reference sequence). CDR3 protein: CASSRDRGYEQYF. DNA for the CDR3: TGTGCCAGTAGTAGGGACAGGGGCTACGAGCAGTACTTC.

V gene TRBV25-1 combines with J gene TRBJ1-6, with D maybe TRBD1 (6 bases). The ends were cut back, 1 base at V and 9 bases at J, with 13 bases in the middle. CDR3 length equals 15 residues. Germline V gene sequence: CDR1 MGHDK, CDR2 SYGVNS. The CDR3 bases are TGTGCCAGCAGTGAATCTGGGGGGCGGAGTTCACCCCTCCACTTT. Its protein is CASSESGGRSSPLHF.

The rearrangement links TRBV18 to TRBJ2-7, with 9 bases aligning to TRBD1. Germline trimming cut 2 bases from V and 5 bases from J; bases unmatched to any gene: 4. From germline, CDR1 is KGHSH and CDR2 LQKENI. This CDR3 comprises 14 residues. In DNA form, the CDR3 reads TGTGCCAGCTCACCAACGGACAGGGGCCACGAGCAGTACTTC. Translated: CASSPTDRGHEQYF. The full variable domain, completed using reference TRBV18 and TRBJ2-7, is NAGVMQNPRHLVRRRGQEARLRCSPMKGHSHVYWYRQLPEEGLKFMVYLQKENIIDESGMPKERFSAEFPKEGPSILRIQQVVRGDSAAYFCASSPTDRGHEQYFGPGTRLTVT.